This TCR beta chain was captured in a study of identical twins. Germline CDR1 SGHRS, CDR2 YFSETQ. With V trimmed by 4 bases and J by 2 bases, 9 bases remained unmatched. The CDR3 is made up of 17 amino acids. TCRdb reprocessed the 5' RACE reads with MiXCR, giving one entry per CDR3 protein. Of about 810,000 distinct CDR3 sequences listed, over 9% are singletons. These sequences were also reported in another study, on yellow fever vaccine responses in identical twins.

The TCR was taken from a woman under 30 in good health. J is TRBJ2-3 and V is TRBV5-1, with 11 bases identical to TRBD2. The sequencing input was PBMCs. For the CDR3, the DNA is TGCGCCAGCAGCAGCCGTCCTAGCGGGGGGTCCACAGATACGCAGTATTTT. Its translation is CASSSRPSGGSTDTQYF.